A single sample is the source of the 18 T cell receptor beta chains below, sequenced in a study of tumor-infiltrating lymphocytes in primary liver carcinoma. Germline DNA was extracted alongside blood RNA, which was obtained from unsorted whole blood. A constant-region primer served to make TCR beta cDNA from about 0.5 ug total RNA. Three nested multiplex PCR rounds, a slightly modified ARM-PCR method, built the TCR beta libraries. Use of TRBV1-TRBV30 forward primers with a C-beta reverse primer characterized the first two PCR rounds, which lasted ten to eleven cycles each. A single record per CDR3 protein comes from TCRdb applying MiXCR to the multiplex PCR reads. The table includes fewer than 250,000 distinct CDR3 sequences, roughly two thirds detected once. The sequenced material came from peripheral blood. These receptors originate from a woman aged 60-70 years with primary liver carcinoma and hepatitis B virus infection.

With respect to this clonotype: This clone may be a read error of a much larger clone one base away. This chain joins TRBV6-1 and TRBJ2-5, with D unresolved. Trimming cost V 4 bases and J 0 bases, with 6 bases left between them. The CDR3 consists of 13 residues. Germline V lookup: CDR1 MNHNS, CDR2 SASEGT. CDR3 DNA: TGTGCCAGCAGTGCTACCGACCAAGAGACCCAGTACTTC. Translation gives CASSATDQETQYF.

This chain links TRBV6-5 with TRBJ2-3; 9 bases are shared with TRBD2. V was clipped by 6 bases and J by 4 bases; unmatched bases: 5. The germline V gene encodes CDR1 MNHEY and CDR2 SVGAGI. The CDR3 is 14 residues long. CDR3 residues: CASRASGRSDTQYF. In DNA, the CDR3 is TGTGCCAGCAGGGCAAGCGGGAGGTCAGATACGCAGTATTTT.

This clonotype was detected many times. The CDR3 coding sequence is TGTGCCAGCAGGATGTACAATGAGCAGTTCTTC. Translated: CASRMYNEQFF. V and J are TRBV6-5 and TRBJ2-1; no clear D. V was trimmed by 6 bases and J by 4 bases, leaving 4 bases between them. CDR3 length: 11 amino acids. Germline lookup yields CDR1 MNHEY and CDR2 SVGAGI.

This clonotype came up a few times. The gene calls are TRBV7-9 and TRBJ2-7; D gene ambiguous. The germline V gene has CDR1 SEHNR and CDR2 FQNEAQ (reference sequence). This CDR3 region has 13 residues. Trimming shortened V by 5 bases and J by 1 base, and 9 bases separated the two germline ends. The CDR3 region is CASSPPRSYEQYF. The CDR3 DNA is TGTGCCAGCAGCCCACCAAGATCCTACGAGCAGTACTTC.

V gene TRBV14 combines with J gene TRBJ2-7; the match to TRBD1 covers 10 bases. The CDR3 runs to 15 residues. Germline V gives CDR1 SGHDN, CDR2 FVKESK. The J segment lost 5 bases and the V segment lost 3 bases, leaving 7 bases of the junction unmatched. In DNA, the CDR3 is TGTGCCAGCAGCCATCCCGACAGGGGGCGGCACGAGCAGTACTTC. Protein: CASSHPDRGRHEQYF.

This clonotype has ten or more counts. J is TRBJ2-3 and V is TRBV6-1; 8 nucleotides match TRBD1. The V and J ends lost 1 base and 3 bases, in that order; junction bases with no gene match: 6. CDR3 length: 16 amino acids. Germline CDR1 reads MNHNS; CDR2 reads SASEGT. CDR3 coding DNA: TGTGCCAGCAGTGAAGAAGCAGGGGGCTGGACAGATACGCAGTATTTT. It codes for CASSEEAGGWTDTQYF.

Comment on this clonotype: One end of the junction fails to match germline, which may point to a read error. The chain uses TRBV12-3 or TRBV12-4 and TRBJ2-3; perhaps TRBD2 as D (6 bases). This CDR3 is 16 amino acids long. CDR3 residues: CASSFVAGMGTDTLYF. As DNA, the CDR3 is TGTGCCAGCAGTTTCGTCGCGGGAATGGGCACAGATACGCTGTATTTT.

This sequence joins TRBV11-2 and TRBJ2-3, with TRBD2 matching over 8 bases. V shed 3 bases and J 6 bases; nucleotides not matched to a gene: 2. Germline V gives CDR1 SGHAT, CDR2 FQNNGV. This CDR3 spans 13 amino acids. The CDR3 protein is CASSFGGADTQYF. The CDR3 DNA reads as TGTGCCAGCAGCTTCGGGGGGGCGGATACGCAGTATTTT.

About this clonotype itself: A clone one base away is much larger, so this may be a read error. This rearrangement joins TRBV5-6 to TRBJ1-1; D not resolved. The CDR3 runs 13 residues. Germline CDR1 is SGHDT and CDR2 is YYEEEE. The CDR3 nucleotides are TGTGCCAACAGCTTTAGGCCCAACACTGAAGCTTTCTTT. Protein: CANSFRPNTEAFF.

The chain links TRBV12-3 or TRBV12-4 to TRBJ2-5, with a weak D call TRBD2 (5 bases). CDR3 length equals 15 residues. Trimming stripped 2 bases from V and 4 bases from J, with 14 bases between. The CDR3: CASSLHSGRGETQYF. In DNA form, the CDR3 reads TGTGCCAGCAGTTTACATAGTGGGAGAGGAGAGACCCAGTACTTC.

For this clonotype: Since a much larger clone is just one base distant, this may be a read error. V and J are TRBV5-6 and TRBJ2-3; weak D call: TRBD2 (6 bases). The CDR3 totals 17 residues. The germline gives CDR1 SGHDT, CDR2 YYEEEE. CDR3 bases: TGTGCCAGCAGCTCTACTGGGACTTCCCTCGACACAGATCCGCAGTATTTT. Protein sequence: CASSSTGTSLDTDPQYF.

This chain uses TRBV11-2 with TRBJ2-3; D call uncertain. TRBJ1-5 explains the end of the DNA better; the J call may be wrong. The CDR3 length is 14 residues. Germline lookup yields CDR1 SGHAT and CDR2 FQNNGV. CDR3 sequence (DNA): TGTGCCAGCAGCATACTCGTCGGCGCAGATACGCAGCATTTT. Encoded protein: CASSILVGADTQHF.

This chain connects TRBV28 to TRBJ2-7, with D unresolved. Germline CDR1 MDHEN, CDR2 SYDVKM. Trimming shortened V by 4 bases and J by 5 bases, and 9 bases separated the two germline ends. This CDR3 spans 12 amino acids. The CDR3: CASSYRVDEQYF. DNA for the CDR3: TGTGCCAGCAGTTATAGGGTCGACGAGCAGTACTTC.

This chain joins TRBV29-1 and TRBJ2-7; 7 bases align to TRBD1. CDR3 length equals 15 residues. Germline CDR1 reads SQVTM; CDR2 reads ANQGSEA. The J segment lost 0 bases and the V segment lost 8 bases, leaving 13 bases of the junction unmatched. The CDR3 DNA reads as TGCAGCATTAGACAGGGAATGAGGAGCTCCTACGAGCAGTACTTC. Amino acids: CSIRQGMRSSYEQYF.

As regards this clonotype: The junction departs from germline at one end; a sequencing error may be responsible. This sequence joins TRBV6-5 and TRBJ2-7; no clear D. The CDR3 is 15 amino acids. Germline-derived CDR1 and CDR2 are MNHEY and SVGAGI. DNA for the CDR3: TGTGCCAGCAGTCCAAGCACGGGCACTTCCTACGAGCATCACTTC. Translating it yields CASSPSTGTSYEHHF.

To note about this clonotype: A junction boundary mismatches the germline segment, possibly from a read error. The chain carries TRBV11-2 and TRBJ2-1; 10 bases map to TRBD2. The CDR3 sequence is 17 residues long. CDR1 and CDR2 from the germline V gene are SGHAT and FQNNGV. The CDR3 DNA is TGTGCCAGCAACTTAGCGGGAGGAGGTGTCTTTTACAATGAGCAGTTCTTC. It is translated as CASNLAGGGVFYNEQFF.

As regards this clonotype: A clone one base away is much larger, so this may be a read error. The genes are TRBV4-1 and TRBJ1-5; tentative D call: TRBD1 (5 bases). With 4 bases removed from V and 10 bases from J, the gap between germline ends came to 14 bases. Germline CDR1 and CDR2: MGHRA and YSYEKL. The CDR3 length is 13 residues. As DNA, the CDR3 is TGCGCCAGCAGCCGGGGGATAGGGATCCCCCAGCATTTT. Its translation: CASSRGIGIPQHF.

This clonotype was picked up one time. The rearrangement links TRBV6-5 to TRBJ2-2, with 7 positions matching TRBD2. V trimming: 8 bases; J trimming: 0 bases; junction bases outside the gene matches: 15. The CDR3 consists of 18 residues. Germline V CDR1 and CDR2: MNHEY, SVGAGI. In DNA form, the CDR3 reads TGTGCCAGCGGTTTTGCCGGGACTATTAAAACGAACACCGGGGAGCTGTTTTTT. This sequence encodes CASGFAGTIKTNTGELFF.